This T cell receptor (beta chain) was observed in a study of identifying expanded T cells in peripheral blood. Looked up from germline, CDR1 is MNHEY and CDR2 is SMNVEV (reference sequence). Trimming took 3 bases from V and 0 from J, leaving 8 bases between them. The CDR3 is 14 amino acids. Only in-frame clones appear in the TCRdb table, and some are missing; sequencing was by immunoSEQ multiplex PCR. The table shows about 130,000 clones, with 75% to 90% occurring only once. The sequence came from a person between 18 and 69 years old in good health. The chain recombines TRBV27 with TRBJ1-1; D gene uncertain. The material sequenced was blood. CDR3 bases: TGTGCCAGCAGTTTTAACGTTATGAACACTGAAGCTTTCTTT. It encodes CASSFNVMNTEAFF.